This entry concerns a single TCR beta chain. Original data processing: Reference gene primer amplification gave nucleated cell count estimates. Here immunoSEQ multiplex PCR was the method, and the copy in TCRdb shows in-frame clones only, minus some. From that table come the V and J calls and clone size; the DNA was used to work out D and trimming. The data contain about 180,000 clones, around 83% of them singletons. Germline V gene lookup returns CDR1 MNHEY and CDR2 SMNVEV (reference sequence). This CDR3 has 12 residues. The germline V and J ends were trimmed by 10 bases and 2 bases, with 12 bases remaining between them. The data were obtained in a study of blood T cell repertoires in COVID-19. Study background: Samples came from the United States, Italy and Spain, spanning acute and convalescent COVID-19. PBMCs, B-cell-depleted T cells, or T cells provided the cDNA or gDNA that made up the material.

This chain connects TRBV27 to TRBJ2-7, with D possibly matching TRBD2 (5 bases). The sample was peripheral blood. This receptor was identified in a human donor in a cohort sampled during active COVID-19. Here the CDR3 reads CATSGEPYEQYF. In DNA form, the CDR3 reads TGTGCCACCTCCGGGGAGCCCTACGAGCAGTACTTC.